The 7 T cell receptor beta chains given below trace back to one sample, sequenced in a study of blood T cells in healthy people across ages. Sample-barcoded 5' priming and a J-beta primer mix drove a second PCR of roughly 6 to 12 cycles. MiXCR, run by TCRdb on the 5' RACE reads, gives a single entry per CDR3 protein. The table records roughly 500,000 distinct CDR3 sequences, roughly 29% of them present only once. The sequencing sample was made of blood. These receptors came from a woman aged 70 to 79 in good health.

The chain uses TRBV7-2 and TRBJ2-3; 9 nucleotides line up with TRBD2. Germline V lookup: CDR1 SGHTA, CDR2 FQGNSA. This CDR3 spans 17 amino acids. The junction had 9 bases not matched to a gene; V was cut back by 1 base and J by 4 bases. The CDR3 DNA follows: TGTGCCAGCAGCTTAGTAGCGGGGGTTGTTGGTCCAGATACGCAGTATTTT. Translating gives CASSLVAGVVGPDTQYF.

This clonotype was seen ten or more times. This chain links TRBV7-2 with TRBJ2-3; TRBD2 might be the D (6 bases). Germline assignment: CDR1 SGHTA and CDR2 FQGNSA. This CDR3 has 14 residues. Trimming removed 9 bases at V and 0 bases at J, with 13 bases between. CDR3 residues: CASLGGSSTDTQYF. CDR3 in DNA: TGTGCCAGTTTAGGAGGGTCGAGCACAGATACGCAGTATTTT.

With regard to this clonotype: The junction and the germline gene differ at one end; a read error may be behind it. The rearrangement uses TRBV7-9 and TRBJ2-7; 7 bases fit TRBD2. The CDR3 runs to 13 residues. CDR1 SEHNR and CDR2 FQNEAQ come from the germline V gene (reference sequence). CDR3 nucleotide sequence: TGCGCCAGCAGCTTGGGGAGCGGGGTCGAGCAGTACTTC. This translates into CASSLGSGVEQYF. Full variable domain (missing parts from reference TRBV7-9 and TRBJ2-7): DTGVSQNPRHKITKRGQNVTFRCDPISEHNRLYWYRQTLGQGPEFLTYFQNEAQLEKSRLLSDRFSAERPKGSFSTLEIQRTEQGDSAMYLCASSLGSGVEQYFGPGTRLTVT.

This clonotype was picked up a small number of times. This chain links TRBV5-1 with TRBJ1-2; TRBD1 might be the D (6 bases). Trimming took off 1 base at V and 4 bases at J, with 14 bases between the two ends. CDR1 and CDR2 (germline): SGHRS, YFSETQ. The CDR3 totals 15 residues. CDR3 residues: CASSLLTGSSYGYTF. CDR3 sequence (DNA): TGCGCCAGCAGCTTGTTAACAGGGAGTTCCTATGGCTACACCTTC. The full variable domain, in which reference TRBV5-1 and TRBJ1-2 provide the parts outside the CDR3, is KAGVTQTPRYLIKTRGQQVTLSCSPISGHRSVSWYQQTPGQGLQFLFEYFSETQRNKGNFPGRFSGRQFSNSRSEMNVSTLELGDSALYLCASSLLTGSSYGYTFGSGTRLTVV.

This clonotype is a singleton in its sample. The chain couples TRBV20-1 to TRBJ1-1; a possible D gene is TRBD1 (5 bases). The CDR3 loop spans 13 amino acids. Trimming cost V 6 bases and J 4 bases, with 15 bases left between them. Germline V gene lookup returns CDR1 DFQATT and CDR2 SNEGSKA (reference sequence). This chain's CDR3 is CSALGRVGTEAFF. The CDR3 nucleotides read TGCAGTGCCCTAGGCAGGGTGGGCACTGAAGCTTTCTTT.

This clonotype turned up a few times. The CDR3 loop is CASSRGSKRANEQFF. CDR3 bases: TGTGCCAGCAGTCGGGGGTCGAAAAGGGCCAATGAGCAGTTCTTC. The rearrangement joins TRBV27 to TRBJ2-5, with D possibly being TRBD2 (6 bases). The J call may be in error: the DNA end matches TRBJ2-1 better. This CDR3 has 15 amino acids. CDR1 is MNHEY, CDR2 SMNVEV, per germline (reference sequence).

To note about this clonotype: A junction end diverges from the germline sequence, so it may reflect a read error. The chain has TRBV2 and TRBJ2-3, with D uncertain. The CDR3 runs 14 residues. Germline CDR1 and CDR2: SNHLY and FYNNEI. The CDR3 DNA reads TGTGCCTGCAGTCTTGCGTCCAGGACAGATACGCAGTATTTT. The encoded protein is CACSLASRTDTQYF.